The clone carrying this TCR beta chain was picked up one time. Sequenced by immunoSEQ multiplex PCR; TCRdb stores in-frame clones only, minus some. The table has approximately 180,000 clones, roughly 82% seen once. This sample was included in a study of blood T cell repertoires in COVID-19. In germline, CDR1 is MNHEY, CDR2 SVGAGI. The CDR3 extends over 14 amino acids. V shed 6 bases and J shed 5 bases, with 16 bases lying between them. The sequence derives from a woman aged 70-85 years with acute or convalescent COVID-19. The specimen was peripheral blood. The chain employs TRBV6-5 and TRBJ1-1, with D possibly matching TRBD1 (5 bases). In DNA form, the CDR3 reads TGTGCCAGCAGGACCCGCGGGACGGTTACTGAAGCTTTCTTT. Amino acids: CASRTRGTVTEAFF.